This T cell receptor beta chain was sequenced for a study of cytomegalovirus exposure and HLA in healthy donors. Study results and caveats: Rarity characterized most TCR sequences, yet some public TCRs appeared in many donors. In a later analysis, V- and J-gene trimming of beta chains associated with a DCLRE1C missense variant, replicated independently.

PCR involved 60 Vbeta and 13 Jbeta primers. Assay: immunoSEQ multiplex PCR; the TCRdb copy retains only in-frame clones and omits some. Of over 90,000 clones listed, approximately 74% are singletons. A remark on this clone: Its antigen is still unknown.

Germline loops: CDR1 SGHVS, CDR2 FQNEAQ. Trimming cost V 1 base and J 3 bases; bases outside gene matches: 3. The CDR3 is 15 amino acids. The gene calls are TRBV7-8 and TRBJ1-5; 7 bases align to TRBD1. The specimen sequenced was PBMCs. The receptor was isolated from a female donor in good health and CMV-seropositive. This CDR3 is CASSLGGQTNQPQHF. The CDR3 nucleotides read TGTGCCAGCAGCTTAGGGGGACAGACCAATCAGCCCCAGCATTTT.